Below are 24 T cell receptor beta chains sequenced from a single sample in a study of shared clonotypes between healthy human individuals. Measured with immunoSEQ multiplex PCR; TCRdb has only the in-frame clones, and not every one. There are more than 400,000 clones in the sample; around four fifths occur only once, and more than 10% lies in the top ten. Sequences were obtained from PBMCs. The origin of the receptors is a woman in her thirties or forties in good health. Some clones in this sample may be carry-over from other donors' samples.

This chain connects TRBV28 to TRBJ1-3, with D perhaps matching TRBD1 (6 bases). Germline lookup yields CDR1 MDHEN and CDR2 SYDVKM. Trimming shortened V by 5 bases and J by 2 bases, and 13 bases separated the two germline ends. The CDR3 is 15 amino acids. The DNA of the CDR3 is TGTGCCAGCAGTGTTGCCGGGACAACTGGAAACACCATATATTTT. This codes for CASSVAGTTGNTIYF.

The chain carries TRBV27 and TRBJ1-5, with D possibly matching TRBD1 (5 bases). This CDR3 region has 14 residues. Germline assignment: CDR1 MNHEY and CDR2 SMNVEV (reference sequence). V shed 6 bases and J shed 4 bases, with 13 bases lying between them. Here the CDR3 reads CASRPGLDNQPQHF. For the CDR3, the DNA is TGTGCCAGCAGACCGGGACTTGATAATCAGCCCCAGCATTTT.

This chain joins TRBV28 and TRBJ2-6; possible D gene TRBD1, 7 bases. The germline V gene encodes CDR1 MDHEN and CDR2 SYDVKM. Trimming stripped 7 bases from V and 3 bases from J, with 19 bases between. This CDR3 has 17 amino acids. In DNA form, the CDR3 reads TGTGCCAGCACTCCCGAACAGGGGAGGAGTGGGGCCAACGTCCTGACTTTC. As protein: CASTPEQGRSGANVLTF.

Concerning this clone itself: The same CDR3 is also encoded by other DNA sequences in this sample. The chain combines TRBV18 with TRBJ2-7, with a tentative D call TRBD1 (5 bases). The germline V gene encodes CDR1 KGHSH and CDR2 LQKENI. The CDR3 consists of 14 residues. Trimming left V 3 bases short and J 0 bases short, with 9 bases between. The CDR3: CASSPQGGSYEQYF. The CDR3 DNA reads as TGTGCCAGCTCACCCCAGGGCGGCTCCTACGAGCAGTACTTC.

This chain's CDR3 is CASSLGASGNEQFF. The CDR3 nucleotides read TGTGCCAGCAGCTTAGGAGCCAGCGGGAATGAGCAGTTCTTC. V and J are TRBV11-2 and TRBJ2-1; tentatively, D is TRBD2 (6 bases). Trimming pared 1 base from V and 7 bases from J, leaving 11 bases between. Germline V CDR1 and CDR2: SGHAT, FQNNGV. The CDR3 spans 14 residues.

The V gene is TRBV11-2, the J gene TRBJ2-7; 11 nucleotides match TRBD2. J was trimmed by 1 base and V by 6 bases; bases with no gene match: 11. CDR1 is SGHAT and CDR2 is FQNNGV in the germline V gene. The length of the CDR3 is 17 residues. The CDR3 sequence is CASRPNASGRPSYEQYF. CDR3 nucleotides: TGTGCCAGCAGACCGAATGCTAGCGGGAGGCCGTCCTACGAGCAGTACTTC.

A remark on this clone: One end of the junction fails to match germline, which may point to a read error. The chain employs TRBV7-7 and TRBJ2-1, with TRBD1 matching over 7 bases. Looked up from germline, CDR1 is SSHAT and CDR2 is FNYEAQ (reference sequence). The CDR3 runs 14 residues. DNA for the CDR3: TGTGCTAGCAGCTTAGGGGGCCCGTACAATGAGCAGTTCTTC. The encoded protein is CASSLGGPYNEQFF. The entire variable domain, with the rest obtained from reference TRBV7-7 and TRBJ2-1, is as follows: GAGVSQSPRYKVTKRGQDVTLRCDPISSHATLYWYQQALGQGPEFLTYFNYEAQPDKSGLPSDRFSAERPEGSISTLTIQRTEQRDSAMYRCASSLGGPYNEQFFGPGTRLTVL.

The chain couples TRBV18 to TRBJ2-7, with 7 positions matching TRBD1. V shed 2 bases, J shed 5 bases, and the junction held 6 bases outside the gene matches. CDR1 and CDR2 (germline): KGHSH, LQKENI. The CDR3 runs to 14 residues. The CDR3 is CASSPIDRVDEQYF. DNA for the CDR3: TGTGCCAGCTCACCAATCGACAGGGTTGACGAGCAGTACTTC.

The chain links TRBV28 to TRBJ2-7, with TRBD2 matching over 8 bases. From germline, CDR1 is MDHEN and CDR2 SYDVKM. V was pared by 1 base and J by 1 base, with 3 bases of the junction left unmatched. This CDR3 has 15 amino acids. In nucleotides, the CDR3 is TGTGCCAGCAGTTTATCCGCTAGCGGGTCCTACGAGCAGTACTTC. Protein sequence: CASSLSASGSYEQYF.

The chain recombines TRBV18 with TRBJ2-7; the match to TRBD1 covers 7 bases. The germline V gene encodes CDR1 KGHSH and CDR2 LQKENI. The CDR3 length is 14 residues. V was pared by 3 bases and J by 3 bases, with 5 bases of the junction left unmatched. The CDR3 here is CASSPGQALYEQYF. The CDR3 DNA reads as TGTGCCAGCTCACCCGGACAGGCCCTCTACGAGCAGTACTTC.

This sequence joins TRBV25-1 and TRBJ2-3; 10 bases map to TRBD2. Germline CDR1 is MGHDK and CDR2 is SYGVNS. J gave up 2 bases and V 8 bases, and 10 bases lay outside the gene matches. The CDR3 extends over 16 amino acids. The DNA of the CDR3 is TGTGCCAGCGGAGAACTAGCGGGAACCCTCACAGATACGCAGTATTTT. Protein: CASGELAGTLTDTQYF.

The chain combines TRBV4-2 with TRBJ2-1; 10 positions match TRBD2. CDR1 LGHNA and CDR2 YNFKEQ come from the germline V gene. The CDR3 loop spans 17 amino acids. V gave up 1 base and J gave up 0 bases; unmatched junction bases: 3. The CDR3 coding sequence is TGTGCCAGCAGCCAAGGACCTAGCGGGAGCTCCTACAATGAGCAGTTCTTC. Amino acids: CASSQGPSGSSYNEQFF.

The chain employs TRBV5-1 and TRBJ2-1; 7 nucleotides agree with TRBD2. After removal of 2 bases from V and 5 bases from J, the junction contained 7 bases not matched to a gene. The length of the CDR3 is 15 residues. Per the germline V gene, CDR1 is SGHRS and CDR2 is YFSETQ. The DNA of the CDR3 is TGCGCCAGCAGCTTACGAGCGGGACTAAACAATGAGCAGTTCTTC. Its protein product is CASSLRAGLNNEQFF.

The sample holds one count of this clone. The chain recombines TRBV5-1 with TRBJ2-1; D gene uncertain. The CDR3 contains 13 residues. Germline V gene data show CDR1 as SGHRS and CDR2 as YFSETQ. Deletions cut 5 bases from V and 7 bases from J, with 13 bases between. The chain's CDR3 is CASSSPDVNEQFF. In DNA, the CDR3 is TGCGCCAGCAGTTCTCCGGACGTAAATGAGCAGTTCTTC.

Here the CDR3 reads CASSASGQAYGYTF. CDR3 nucleotides: TGTGCCAGCAGTGCCTCCGGGCAGGCCTATGGCTACACCTTC. The chain carries TRBV6-5 and TRBJ1-2; no definite D call. The germline V and J ends were trimmed by 5 bases and 4 bases, with 14 bases remaining between them. This CDR3 is 14 amino acids long. The V gene's germline CDR1 is MNHEY and CDR2 SVGAGI.

The CDR3 sequence: CATSTLAGAANTGELFF. CDR3 in DNA: TGTGCCACCAGTACCCTAGCGGGAGCCGCGAACACCGGGGAGCTGTTTTTT. This sequence joins TRBV15 and TRBJ2-2, with TRBD2 matching over 10 bases. The germline CDR1 and CDR2 sequences are LNHNV and YYDKDF (reference sequence). The CDR3 extends over 17 amino acids. Trimming at V came to 6 bases and at J to 0 bases, leaving 7 bases not matched to a gene.

The gene calls are TRBV29-1 and TRBJ1-1; D is perhaps TRBD1 (6 bases). CDR1 SQVTM and CDR2 ANQGSEA come from the germline V gene. CDR3 size: 14 residues. Trimming stripped 6 bases from V and 4 bases from J, with 18 bases between. CDR3 in amino acids: CSVVSTGWATEAFF. As DNA, the CDR3 is TGCAGCGTCGTTTCCACAGGGTGGGCCACTGAAGCTTTCTTT.

The V and J genes are TRBV7-9 and TRBJ2-1; 7 nucleotides line up with TRBD2. The CDR3 sequence is 16 residues long. The germline gives CDR1 SEHNR, CDR2 FQNEAQ (reference sequence). Germline trimming cut 2 bases from V and 0 bases from J; bases unmatched to any gene: 4. The CDR3 loop is CASSLRGGGSYNEQFF. In DNA form, the CDR3 reads TGTGCCAGCAGCTTAAGGGGCGGGGGCTCCTACAATGAGCAGTTCTTC.

This clone was seen just once. The chain links TRBV28 to TRBJ1-1; D not certain. CDR3 size: 14 residues. The V end was cut by 7 bases, the J end by 3 bases, with 15 bases between. Germline CDR1 MDHEN, CDR2 SYDVKM. CDR3 protein: CASTPRVRDTEAFF. The CDR3, as DNA: TGTGCCAGCACCCCGAGGGTTCGGGACACTGAAGCTTTCTTT.

The chain combines TRBV11-2 with TRBJ2-3; tentatively, D is TRBD2 (6 bases). The CDR3 is 15 residues long. V shed 2 bases and J shed 8 bases, with 17 bases lying between them. Germline CDR1 reads SGHAT; CDR2 reads FQNNGV. This CDR3 reads CASSLNGREGSTQYF. The CDR3 nucleotides are TGTGCCAGCAGCTTAAACGGGCGGGAAGGGAGTACGCAGTATTTT.

The V call is TRBV18, the J call TRBJ2-5, with 9 positions matching TRBD1. The V and J ends lost 0 bases and 3 bases, in that order; junction bases with no gene match: 2. This CDR3 has 15 amino acids. The germline V gene encodes CDR1 KGHSH and CDR2 LQKENI. The DNA for the CDR3 is TGTGCCAGCTCACCACCTGACAGGGGGGAAGAGACCCAGTACTTC. As protein: CASSPPDRGEETQYF. The full variable domain, completed using reference TRBV18 and TRBJ2-5, is NAGVMQNPRHLVRRRGQEARLRCSPMKGHSHVYWYRQLPEEGLKFMVYLQKENIIDESGMPKERFSAEFPKEGPSILRIQQVVRGDSAAYFCASSPPDRGEETQYFGPGTRLLVL.

The chain links TRBV11-3 to TRBJ2-7, with D tentatively TRBD1 or TRBD2 (6 bases each). V shed 1 base and J shed 7 bases, with 17 bases lying between them. CDR1 and CDR2 (germline): SGHNT, YENEEA. This CDR3 is built from 15 residues. For the CDR3, the DNA is TGTGCCAGCAGCTTAGCCGCCGGGGGCCAGGATGAGCAGTACTTC. Translated, it gives CASSLAAGGQDEQYF.

The table lists this clone with a count of one. V usage is TRBV28 and J usage is TRBJ2-2; 7 bases map to TRBD2. The CDR3 runs to 15 residues. Germline V gene data show CDR1 as MDHEN and CDR2 as SYDVKM. Trimming cost V 5 bases and J 1 base; bases outside gene matches: 4. The CDR3 sequence is CASSPLAVNTGELFF. In DNA, the CDR3 is TGTGCCAGCAGTCCTCTAGCGGTGAACACCGGGGAGCTGTTTTTT.

This chain connects TRBV27 to TRBJ2-1, with no clear D. The CDR3 is 15 amino acids. CDR1 and CDR2 from the germline V gene are MNHEY and SMNVEV (reference sequence). V was clipped by 1 base and J by 5 bases, with 12 bases between them. In DNA, the CDR3 is TGTGCCAGCAGTTTATACCCCCCCCGGAACAATGAGCAGTTCTTC. This encodes CASSLYPPRNNEQFF.